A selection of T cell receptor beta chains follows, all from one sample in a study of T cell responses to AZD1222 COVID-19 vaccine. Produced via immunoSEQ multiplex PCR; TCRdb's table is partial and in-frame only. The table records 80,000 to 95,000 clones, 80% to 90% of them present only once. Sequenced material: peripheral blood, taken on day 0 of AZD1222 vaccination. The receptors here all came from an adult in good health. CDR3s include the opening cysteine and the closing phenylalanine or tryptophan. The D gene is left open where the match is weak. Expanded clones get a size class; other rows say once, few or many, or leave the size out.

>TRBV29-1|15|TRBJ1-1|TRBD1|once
TGCAGCGTCCGACACCCTGGACAGGGGGCCACTGAAGCTTTCTTT
CSVRHPGQGATEAFF
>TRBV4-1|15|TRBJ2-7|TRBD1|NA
TGCGCCAGCAGCCAATCTCAGGGGGCAGCCTACGAGCAGTACTTC
CASSQSQGAAYEQYF
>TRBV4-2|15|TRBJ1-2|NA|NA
TGTGCCAGCAGCCAAGTATTGGAGACAGTCTATGGCTACACCTTC
CASSQVLETVYGYTF
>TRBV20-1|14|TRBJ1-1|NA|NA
TGCAGTGCTAGTATTCACTCGGTGAACACTGAAGCTTTCTTT
CSASIHSVNTEAFF
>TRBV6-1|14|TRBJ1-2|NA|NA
TGTGCCAGCAGTGAAGGAGTAGGGGCGGAGGGCTACACCTTC
CASSEGVGAEGYTF
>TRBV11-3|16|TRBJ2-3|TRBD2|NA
TGTGCCAGCAGCTTCTCTAGCGGGGGGGCCGGGGATACGCAGTATTTT
CASSFSSGGAGDTQYF
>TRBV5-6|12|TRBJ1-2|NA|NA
TGTGCCAGCAGCTTGGGGACGAGTGGCTACACCTTC
CASSLGTSGYTF
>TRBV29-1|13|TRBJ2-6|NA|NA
TGCAGCGCTGGGCCCACTGGGGCCAACGTCCTGACTTTC
CSAGPTGANVLTF
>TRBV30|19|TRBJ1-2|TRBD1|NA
TGTGCCTGGAGTGTACCGGCGCAGACAGGGCGACAGGCTAACTATGGCTACACCTTC
CAWSVPAQTGRQANYGYTF
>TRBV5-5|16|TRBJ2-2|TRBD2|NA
TGTGCCAGCAGCCCGGGGGGGGCCCCAAGTGACGGGGAGCTGTTTTTT
CASSPGGAPSDGELFF
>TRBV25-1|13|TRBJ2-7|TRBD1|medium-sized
TGTGCCAGCAGTGCTGACAGGGGCCACGAGCAGTACTTC
CASSADRGHEQYF
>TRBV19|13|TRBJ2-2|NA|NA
TGTGCCAGTAGTTCAGCGGTGTCCGGGGAGCTGTTTTTT
CASSSAVSGELFF
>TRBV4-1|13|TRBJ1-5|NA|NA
TGCGCCAGCAGCCAAGACAGGGTTGAGCCCCAGCATTTT
CASSQDRVEPQHF
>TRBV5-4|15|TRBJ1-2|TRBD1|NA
TGTGCCAGCAGCCCGGCAGGGGGTCGGTCCTATGGCTACACCTTC
CASSPAGGRSYGYTF
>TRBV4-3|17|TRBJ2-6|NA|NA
TGCGCCAGCAGCCAAGATCGCCGGGGGCCTGGGGCCAACGTCCTGACTTTC
CASSQDRRGPGANVLTF
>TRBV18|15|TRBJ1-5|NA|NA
TGTGCCAGCTCACCAAATCAGGGGAGCAATCAGCCCCAGCATTTT
CASSPNQGSNQPQHF
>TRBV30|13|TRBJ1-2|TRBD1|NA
TGTGCCTGGAGTAGACAGGGACAAGGTGGCTACACCTTC
CAWSRQGQGGYTF
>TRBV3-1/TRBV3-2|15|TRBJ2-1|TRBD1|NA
TGTGCCAGCAGCCAAGGCCTGGGACAGAACAATGAGCAGTTCTTC
CASSQGLGQNNEQFF
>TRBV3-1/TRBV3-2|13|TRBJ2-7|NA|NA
TGTGCCAGCAGCCCCAAACAGAGGTACGAGCAGTACTTC
CASSPKQRYEQYF
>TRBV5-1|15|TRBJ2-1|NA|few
TGCGCCAGCAGCTTGCGGGACACAACCTACAATGAGCAGTTCTTC
CASSLRDTTYNEQFF
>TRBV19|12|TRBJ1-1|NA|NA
TGTGCCAGCAGACTCGGGGACACTGAAGCTTTCTTT
CASRLGDTEAFF
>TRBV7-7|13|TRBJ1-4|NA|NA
TGTGCCAGCAGCCCCGGGACAAATGAAAAACTGTTTTTT
CASSPGTNEKLFF